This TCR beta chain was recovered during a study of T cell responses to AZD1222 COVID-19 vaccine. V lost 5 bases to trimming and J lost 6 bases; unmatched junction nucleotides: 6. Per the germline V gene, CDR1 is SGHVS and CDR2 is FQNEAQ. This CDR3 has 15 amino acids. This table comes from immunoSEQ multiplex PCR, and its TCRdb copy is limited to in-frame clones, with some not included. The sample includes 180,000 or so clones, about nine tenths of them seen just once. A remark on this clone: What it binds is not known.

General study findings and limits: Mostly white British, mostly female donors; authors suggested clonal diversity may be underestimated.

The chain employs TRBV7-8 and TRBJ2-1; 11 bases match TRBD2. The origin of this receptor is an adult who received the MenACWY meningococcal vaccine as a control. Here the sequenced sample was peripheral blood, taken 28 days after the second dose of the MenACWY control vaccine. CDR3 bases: TGTGCCAGCAGCCCACCTAGCGGGAGGTCCAATGAGCAGTTCTTC. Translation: CASSPPSGRSNEQFF. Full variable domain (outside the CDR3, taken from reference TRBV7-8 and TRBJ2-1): GAGVSQSPRYKVAKRGQDVALRCDPISGHVSLFWYQQALGQGPEFLTYFQNEAQLDKSGLPSDRFFAERPEGSVSTLKIQRTQQEDSAVYLCASSPPSGRSNEQFFGPGTRLTVL.